These 3 T cell receptor beta chains were all obtained from the same sample, sequenced in a study of identical twins. TCRdb used MiXCR to reprocess the 5' RACE reads, holding one entry per CDR3 protein. The sample lists 500,000 to 650,000 distinct CDR3 sequences; around 7.4% were seen once. The sample was also linked to a second study, of yellow fever vaccine responses in identical twins.

The sequenced material came from PBMCs. These receptors all stem from a woman younger than 35 in good health.

There are a few counts of this clonotype. The gene calls are TRBV5-1 and TRBJ2-1, with TRBD2 as a possible D gene (5 bases). The CDR3 extends over 15 amino acids. Germline CDR1 and CDR2: SGHRS and YFSETQ. V dropped 0 bases and J dropped 6 bases, with 13 bases sitting between them. DNA for the CDR3: TGCGCCAGCAGCTTGGAGGGTGGACTTGCCAATGAGCAGTTCTTC. This encodes CASSLEGGLANEQFF.

There are many counts of this clonotype. The chain has TRBV6-8 and TRBJ2-7, with D hard to call. From germline, CDR1 is MNHGY and CDR2 SAAAGT. The CDR3 runs 14 residues. Trimming cost V 2 bases and J 3 bases, with 11 bases left between them. The CDR3 DNA reads TGTGCCAGCAGTTACGGCCCCTCAGACTACGAGCAGTACGTC. Its translation is CASSYGPSDYEQYV.

This clonotype was seen only a few times. The genes are TRBV3-1 and TRBJ2-1; 7 positions match TRBD2. CDR1 is LGHDT, CDR2 YNNKEL, per germline (reference sequence). Losses at the gene ends were 3 bases for V and 9 bases for J; bases not matched to a gene: 14. There are 16 residues in the CDR3. CDR3 in amino acids: CASSQVPGLIPTEQFF. In DNA form, the CDR3 reads TGTGCCAGCAGCCAGGTTCCGGGACTAATACCCACTGAGCAGTTCTTC.